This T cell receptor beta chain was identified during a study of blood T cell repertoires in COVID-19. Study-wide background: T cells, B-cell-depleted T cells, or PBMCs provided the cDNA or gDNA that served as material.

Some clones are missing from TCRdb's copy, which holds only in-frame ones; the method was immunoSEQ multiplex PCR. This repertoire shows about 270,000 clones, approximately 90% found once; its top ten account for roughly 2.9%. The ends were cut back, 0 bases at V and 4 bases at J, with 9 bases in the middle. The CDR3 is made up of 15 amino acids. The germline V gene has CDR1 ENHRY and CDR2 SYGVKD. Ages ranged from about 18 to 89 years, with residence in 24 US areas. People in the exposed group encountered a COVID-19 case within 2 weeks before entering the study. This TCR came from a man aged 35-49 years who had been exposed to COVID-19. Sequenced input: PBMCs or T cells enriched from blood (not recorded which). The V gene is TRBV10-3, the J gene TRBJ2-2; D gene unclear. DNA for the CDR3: TGTGCCATCAGTGAGTCAATAGCTAGCACCGGGGAGCTGTTTTTT. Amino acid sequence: CAISESIASTGELFF.